This paragraph reports one TCR beta chain. Authors' processing steps: Reference gene primer amplification gave estimated nucleated cell counts. Repertoires were generated with immunoSEQ multiplex PCR, while TCRdb's copy carries only in-frame clones and drops some. V, J and clone size are taken as reported in that table, and D and trimming were inferred from the DNA itself. The sample holds hundreds of thousands of clones, about 87% seen once. This sample was included in a study of blood T cell repertoires in COVID-19. V dropped 0 bases and J dropped 1; count of bases not matched to a gene: 1. This CDR3 spans 15 amino acids. Germline-derived CDR1 and CDR2 are SGHDN and FVKESK.

This chain links TRBV14 with TRBJ2-3, with TRBD2 matching over 7 bases. Material: peripheral blood. This receptor was identified in a woman aged 45-60 years with COVID-19, enrolled during active disease. DNA for the CDR3: TGTGCCAGCAGCCAAGAAAGCGGGGGCACAGATACGCAGTATTTT. Translation gives CASSQESGGTDTQYF.